This note documents a single T cell receptor (beta chain) sequence. Assay: immunoSEQ multiplex PCR; the TCRdb copy retains only in-frame clones and omits some. The sample records over 100,000 clones, approximately 90% being singletons. This sample is drawn from a study of T cell responses to AZD1222 COVID-19 vaccine. CDR1 and CDR2 (germline): WNHNN, SYGVQD (reference sequence). Trimming took off 3 bases at V and 5 bases at J, with 14 bases between the two ends. The CDR3 totals 14 residues. J is TRBJ2-7 and V is TRBV10-1; D possibly corresponds to TRBD1 (5 bases). The receptor was derived from an adult in good health. The sequenced sample was peripheral blood, obtained on day 0 of AZD1222 vaccination. CDR3 sequence: CASSENAGFDEQYF. In DNA, the CDR3 is TGCGCCAGCAGTGAAAACGCAGGGTTTGACGAGCAGTACTTC.